This is a list of T cell receptor beta chains from one sample in a study of T cell changes during pregnancy in multiple sclerosis. Measured with immunoSEQ multiplex PCR; TCRdb has only the in-frame clones, and not every one. The sample lists tens of thousands of clones; approximately 88% were seen once. This specimen was peripheral blood, taken in the first trimester of pregnancy. The origin of the receptors is a female donor with multiple sclerosis, enrolled in a pregnancy study. The CDR3 runs from the conserved cysteine through the conserved F or W. Each record gives: J gene, D gene, V gene, clone size, CDR3 DNA, CDR3 protein. The D gene is left open where the match is weak. Size values are once, few and many counts, or a class for expanded clones, and some rows have none.

j_gene: TRBJ2-3
d_gene: .
v_gene: TRBV7-3
abundance: .
CDR3nt: TGTGCCAGCAGCTTAAGTCGCGGACCGGGCCCAAGCAGGAGGTGCACAGATACGCAGTATTTT
CDR3aa: CASSLSRGPGPSRRCTDTQYF

j_gene: TRBJ2-2
d_gene: TRBD1
v_gene: TRBV6-4
abundance: .
CDR3nt: TGTGCCAGCAGCGATGGGACAGGGAGCACCGGGGAGCTGTTTTTT
CDR3aa: CASSDGTGSTGELFF

j_gene: TRBJ2-3
d_gene: TRBD2
v_gene: TRBV7-9
abundance: .
CDR3nt: TGTGCCAGCAGCTTAATGACCGGGAGGGGCACAGATACGCAGTATTTT
CDR3aa: CASSLMTGRGTDTQYF

j_gene: TRBJ2-3
d_gene: TRBD1
v_gene: TRBV5-1
abundance: .
CDR3nt: TGCGCCAGCAGCTTGGTAAGGACAGGGGAGACAGATACGCAGTATTTT
CDR3aa: CASSLVRTGETDTQYF

j_gene: TRBJ2-1
d_gene: .
v_gene: TRBV9
abundance: .
CDR3nt: TGTGCCAGCAGCCCACGAGGGGACACCTACAATGAGCAGTTCTTC
CDR3aa: CASSPRGDTYNEQFF

j_gene: TRBJ1-3
d_gene: .
v_gene: TRBV7-9
abundance: .
CDR3nt: TGTGCCAGCAGCTTAGAAGAAGGGACATTTATCAACACCATATATTTT
CDR3aa: CASSLEEGTFINTIYF

j_gene: TRBJ2-7
d_gene: TRBD2
v_gene: TRBV9
abundance: .
CDR3nt: TGTGCCAGCAGCGGTCGGACTAGCGCTAGCTCCTACGAGCAGTACTTC
CDR3aa: CASSGRTSASSYEQYF

j_gene: TRBJ1-2
d_gene: .
v_gene: TRBV5-1
abundance: once
CDR3nt: TGCGCCAGCAGCTTGGACGTGGGGCGCGGTGGCTACACCTTC
CDR3aa: CASSLDVGRGGYTF

j_gene: TRBJ2-3
d_gene: .
v_gene: TRBV6-5
abundance: .
CDR3nt: TGTGCCAGCAGTTATCGGGGGGATACGCAGTATTTT
CDR3aa: CASSYRGDTQYF

j_gene: TRBJ2-7
d_gene: TRBD1
v_gene: TRBV7-8
abundance: many
CDR3nt: TGTGCCAGCAGCCGCCTAACAGGGGTCGACGAGCAGTACTTC
CDR3aa: CASSRLTGVDEQYF

j_gene: TRBJ2-7
d_gene: TRBD2
v_gene: TRBV6-5
abundance: .
CDR3nt: TGTGCCAGCAGTTACGGGGAGGGGACCCACGAGCAGTACTTC
CDR3aa: CASSYGEGTHEQYF

j_gene: TRBJ2-7
d_gene: .
v_gene: TRBV16
abundance: .
CDR3nt: TGTGCCAGCAGTCTTACCACAGGGAGCGAGCAGTACTTC
CDR3aa: CASSLTTGSEQYF

j_gene: TRBJ2-7
d_gene: TRBD2
v_gene: TRBV7-6
abundance: once
CDR3nt: TGTGCCAGCAGCTTGGCGGGGACTAGTCTCTACGAGCAGTACTTC
CDR3aa: CASSLAGTSLYEQYF

j_gene: TRBJ2-3
d_gene: TRBD1
v_gene: TRBV12-5
abundance: .
CDR3nt: TGTGCTAGTGGTTTTCGACAGGGGGCAACGACAGATACGCAGTATTTT
CDR3aa: CASGFRQGATTDTQYF

j_gene: TRBJ2-7
d_gene: TRBD1
v_gene: TRBV27
abundance: .
CDR3nt: TGTGCCAGCAGTCCTGGGACAGGGCTCTCCTACGAGCAGTACTTC
CDR3aa: CASSPGTGLSYEQYF

j_gene: TRBJ2-7
d_gene: TRBD2
v_gene: TRBV5-1
abundance: .
CDR3nt: TGCGCCAGCAGCTCGCCAGGGACTAGCGGGACCCTGGTGGGGGAGCAGTACTTC
CDR3aa: CASSSPGTSGTLVGEQYF

j_gene: TRBJ1-5
d_gene: .
v_gene: TRBV18
abundance: .
CDR3nt: TGTGCCAGCTCAAGGGAGGGGGGCAATCAGCCCCAGCATTTT
CDR3aa: CASSREGGNQPQHF

j_gene: TRBJ1-2
d_gene: .
v_gene: TRBV18
abundance: .
CDR3nt: TGTGCCAGCGCACAAGGGGACACCTATGGCTACACCTTC
CDR3aa: CASAQGDTYGYTF

j_gene: TRBJ2-3
d_gene: TRBD2
v_gene: TRBV9
abundance: .
CDR3nt: TGTGCCAGCAGCGTAGCCCCCGAAGATGGGGCGCGGGAGAGCACAGATACGCAGTATTTT
CDR3aa: CASSVAPEDGARESTDTQYF

j_gene: TRBJ2-2
d_gene: .
v_gene: TRBV5-1
abundance: .
CDR3nt: TGCGCCAGCAGCTCCTCCGGGGAGTACACCGGGGAGCTGTTTTTT
CDR3aa: CASSSSGEYTGELFF

j_gene: TRBJ2-1
d_gene: .
v_gene: TRBV18
abundance: .
CDR3nt: TGTGCCAGCTCACCGCAGGGGCTGAGTGAGCAGTTCTTC
CDR3aa: CASSPQGLSEQFF

j_gene: TRBJ2-7
d_gene: TRBD2
v_gene: TRBV27
abundance: .
CDR3nt: TGTGCCAGCAGATCGGGACTAGCGCGCTACGAGCAGTACTTC
CDR3aa: CASRSGLARYEQYF

j_gene: TRBJ2-1
d_gene: TRBD2
v_gene: TRBV6-4
abundance: .
CDR3nt: TGTGCCAGCAGCTTTAGCGGGAGATCGGATGAGCAGTTCTTC
CDR3aa: CASSFSGRSDEQFF

j_gene: TRBJ2-7
d_gene: .
v_gene: TRBV28
abundance: .
CDR3nt: TGTGCCAGCAGTCCCCCAGTCAGCTCCTACGAGCAGTACTTC
CDR3aa: CASSPPVSSYEQYF

j_gene: TRBJ2-7
d_gene: .
v_gene: TRBV10-3
abundance: .
CDR3nt: TGTGCCATCAGTGAGAGGTCTGCGGGACGGGCGTACTTC
CDR3aa: CAISERSAGRAYF

j_gene: TRBJ2-7
d_gene: TRBD2
v_gene: TRBV7-2
abundance: .
CDR3nt: TGTGCCAGCAGCCCCTTGTTGGCTAGCGGGAGGGAGCAGTACTTC
CDR3aa: CASSPLLASGREQYF

j_gene: TRBJ2-7
d_gene: TRBD2
v_gene: TRBV5-6
abundance: many
CDR3nt: TGTGCCAGCAGCTTGGGGTGGGGGGGACCCTCCTACGAGCAGTACTTC
CDR3aa: CASSLGWGGPSYEQYF

j_gene: TRBJ1-4
d_gene: TRBD1
v_gene: TRBV5-6
abundance: .
CDR3nt: TGTGCCAGCAGCCACGGGACAGGGTGGGGAAAACTGTTTTTT
CDR3aa: CASSHGTGWGKLFF

j_gene: TRBJ1-2
d_gene: .
v_gene: TRBV27
abundance: .
CDR3nt: TGTGCCAGCAGTTCGAGCGGGAACATTGCCTATGGCTACACCTTC
CDR3aa: CASSSSGNIAYGYTF